A single sample gave rise to the 10 T cell receptor beta chains below, sequenced in a study of shared clonotypes between healthy human individuals. The method was immunoSEQ multiplex PCR; TCRdb's version includes in-frame clones alone and lacks a portion of them. The data hold around 510,000 clones, with around 76% observed a single time. Material for sequencing was PBMCs. The receptors were gathered from a woman aged 40 to 55 in good health. Some clones in this sample may be carry-over from other donors' samples.

The chain employs TRBV6-5 and TRBJ1-3, with 7 bases fitting TRBD1. Trimming removed 6 bases from V and 1 base from J; junction bases left unmatched: 3. This CDR3 comprises 14 residues. Per germline, CDR1 MNHEY and CDR2 SVGAGI. The CDR3 spells CASRAGGSGNTIYF. CDR3 sequence (DNA): TGTGCCAGCAGGGCAGGGGGATCTGGAAACACCATATATTTT.

The chain is built from TRBV7-8 and TRBJ2-1; D possibly corresponds to TRBD2 (6 bases). The V gene lost 5 bases and the J gene lost 0 bases, with 14 bases spanning the gap. Germline CDR1 and CDR2: SGHVS and FQNEAQ. The CDR3 is 16 amino acids. The CDR3 here is CASSRSSESSYNEQFF. CDR3 sequence (DNA): TGTGCCAGCAGCCGTTCTAGCGAGAGCTCCTACAATGAGCAGTTCTTC.

This clone has a single count. For the CDR3, the DNA is TGTGCCAGCCCAGGACCAGGGTTCACTGAAGCTTTCTTT. This sequence encodes CASPGPGFTEAFF. The chain combines TRBV19 with TRBJ1-1, with a tentative D call TRBD1 (5 bases). The CDR3 runs 13 residues. The V end was cut by 9 bases, the J end by 4 bases, with 15 bases between. In germline, CDR1 is LNHDA, CDR2 SQIVND (reference sequence).

The chain has TRBV29-1 and TRBJ1-2; 9 bases line up with TRBD1. J lost 8 bases, V lost 6 bases, and 10 bases had no gene match. The CDR3 has 13 residues. CDR1 and CDR2 (germline): SQVTM, ANQGSEA. The CDR3 bases are TGCAGCGTGCAACCCGGGACAGGGAACGGCTACACCTTC. Its translation is CSVQPGTGNGYTF.

This clone was counted at least ten times. Within the sample, other DNA sequences also encode this same CDR3. V and J are TRBV28 and TRBJ2-5, with D possibly matching TRBD1 (7 bases). The CDR3 covers 14 residues. In germline, CDR1 is MDHEN, CDR2 SYDVKM. Trimming left V 10 bases short and J 2 bases short, with 17 bases between. For the CDR3, the DNA is TGTGCCACCCAAGCAGGGGGGAAGCAAGAGACCCAGTACTTC. This codes for CATQAGGKQETQYF.

J is TRBJ2-7 and V is TRBV6-1, with no clear D. Trimming removed 7 bases at V and 2 bases at J, with 12 bases between. The CDR3 sequence is 13 residues long. Per the germline V gene, CDR1 is MNHNS and CDR2 is SASEGT. CDR3 region: CASNYRAPYEQYF. The CDR3 DNA follows: TGTGCCAGCAATTACCGAGCGCCCTACGAGCAGTACTTC.

The chain combines TRBV11-2 with TRBJ2-5; D is unclear. The germline V and J ends were trimmed by 2 bases and 4 bases, with 11 bases remaining between them. The CDR3 spans 14 residues. Germline V gene lookup returns CDR1 SGHAT and CDR2 FQNNGV. The CDR3 nucleotides read TGTGCCAGCAGCTTAATTCCAGATGGAGAGACCCAGTACTTC. It yields the protein CASSLIPDGETQYF.

This chain connects TRBV6-4 to TRBJ1-5; D is ambiguous. The CDR3 spans 13 residues. Germline V gene lookup returns CDR1 MRHNA and CDR2 SNTAGT. Trimming took off 2 bases at V and 4 bases at J, with 6 bases between the two ends. CDR3 protein: CASSDNPNQPQHF. CDR3 bases: TGTGCCAGCAGTGACAATCCAAATCAGCCCCAGCATTTT.

The V call is TRBV7-9, the J call TRBJ2-7, with TRBD1 matching 7 bases. The CDR3 covers 12 residues. CDR1 is SEHNR and CDR2 is FQNEAQ in the germline V gene (reference sequence). V was pared by 1 base and J by 12 bases, with 6 bases of the junction left unmatched. The CDR3 DNA is TGTGCCAGCAGCTTAGAGCAGGGGGAAAGGTACTTC. This codes for CASSLEQGERYF.

V is TRBV6-6 and J is TRBJ2-7; 7 bases match TRBD1. From germline, CDR1 is MNHNY and CDR2 SVGAGI (reference sequence). The CDR3 has 15 amino acids. With V trimmed by 4 bases and J by 4 bases, 10 bases remained unmatched. CDR3 DNA sequence: TGTGCCAGCAGTTTAGGATCGGGACAGTTGTACGAGCAGTACTTC. Translated, it gives CASSLGSGQLYEQYF.